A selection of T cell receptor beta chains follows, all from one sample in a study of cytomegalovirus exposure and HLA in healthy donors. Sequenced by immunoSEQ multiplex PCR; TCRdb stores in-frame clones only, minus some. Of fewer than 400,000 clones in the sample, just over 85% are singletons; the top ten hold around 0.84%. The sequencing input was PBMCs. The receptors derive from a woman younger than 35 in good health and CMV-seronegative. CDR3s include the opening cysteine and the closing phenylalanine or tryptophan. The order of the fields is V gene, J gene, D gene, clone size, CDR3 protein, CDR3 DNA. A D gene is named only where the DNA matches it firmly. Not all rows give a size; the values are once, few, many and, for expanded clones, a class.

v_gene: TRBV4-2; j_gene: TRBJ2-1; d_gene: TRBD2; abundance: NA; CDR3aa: CASSQEGTSAYNEQFF; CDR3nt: TGTGCCAGCAGCCAAGAAGGGACTAGCGCCTACAATGAGCAGTTCTTC
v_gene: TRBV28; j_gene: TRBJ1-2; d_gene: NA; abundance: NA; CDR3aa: CASSLRSNYGYTF; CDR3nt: TGTGCCAGCAGTTTACGTTCTAACTATGGCTACACCTTC
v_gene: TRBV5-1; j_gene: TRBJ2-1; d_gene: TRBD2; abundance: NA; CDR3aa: CASSLEPTSGAYNEQFF; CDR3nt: TGCGCCAGCAGCTTGGAGCCGACTAGCGGGGCATACAATGAGCAGTTCTTC
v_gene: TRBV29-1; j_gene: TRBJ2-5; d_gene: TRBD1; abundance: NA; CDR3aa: CSVARTGTEETQYF; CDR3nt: TGCAGCGTCGCTCGGACAGGGACGGAGGAGACCCAGTACTTC
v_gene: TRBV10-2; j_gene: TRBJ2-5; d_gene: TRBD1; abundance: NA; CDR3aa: CASSEVVGGEETQYF; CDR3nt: TGCGCCAGCAGTGAAGTGGTAGGGGGCGAAGAGACCCAGTACTTC
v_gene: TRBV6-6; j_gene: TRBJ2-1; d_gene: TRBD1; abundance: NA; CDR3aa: CASSRSGGSYNEQFF; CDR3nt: TGTGCCAGCAGCCGGTCAGGGGGCTCCTACAATGAGCAGTTCTTC
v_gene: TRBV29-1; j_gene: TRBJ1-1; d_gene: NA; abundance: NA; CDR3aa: CSTGRRTDTEAFF; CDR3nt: TGCAGCACGGGGAGGCGGACTGACACTGAAGCTTTCTTT
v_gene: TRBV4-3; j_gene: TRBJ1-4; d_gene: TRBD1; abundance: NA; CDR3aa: CASSHDRAGNEKLFF; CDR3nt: TGCGCCAGCAGCCATGACAGGGCTGGTAATGAAAAACTGTTTTTT
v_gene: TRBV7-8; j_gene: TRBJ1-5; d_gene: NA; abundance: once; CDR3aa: CASSLAREGSQPQHF; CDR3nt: TGTGCCAGCAGCTTAGCGCGGGAGGGGTCGCAGCCCCAGCATTTT
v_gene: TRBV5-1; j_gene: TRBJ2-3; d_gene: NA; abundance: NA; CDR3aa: CASSLQLASTDTQYF; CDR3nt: TGCGCCAGCAGCTTGCAACTAGCCTCCACAGATACGCAGTATTTT
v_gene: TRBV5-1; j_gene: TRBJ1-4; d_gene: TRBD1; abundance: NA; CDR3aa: CASSPGTGGVQANEKLFF; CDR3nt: TGCGCCAGCAGCCCCGGGACAGGGGGTGTCCAGGCTAATGAAAAACTGTTTTTT
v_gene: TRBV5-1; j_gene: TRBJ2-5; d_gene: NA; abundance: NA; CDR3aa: CASSLAPGGEETQYF; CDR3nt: TGCGCCAGCAGCTTGGCCCCCGGCGGGGAAGAGACCCAGTACTTC
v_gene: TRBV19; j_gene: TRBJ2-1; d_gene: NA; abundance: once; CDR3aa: CASSISEANEQFF; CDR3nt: TGTGCCAGTAGTATCTCGGAGGCCAATGAGCAGTTCTTC
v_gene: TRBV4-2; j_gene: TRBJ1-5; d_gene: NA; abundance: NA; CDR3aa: CASSQDVGGNQPQHF; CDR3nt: TGTGCCAGCAGCCAAGATGTGGGCGGCAATCAGCCCCAGCATTTT
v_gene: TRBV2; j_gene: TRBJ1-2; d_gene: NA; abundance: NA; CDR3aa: CASRQQGVYGYTF; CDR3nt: TGTGCCAGCAGGCAACAGGGTGTCTATGGCTACACCTTC
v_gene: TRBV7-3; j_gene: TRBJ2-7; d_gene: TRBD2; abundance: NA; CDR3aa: CASSPSFTSVNEQYF; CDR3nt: TGTGCCAGCAGCCCTTCCTTCACTAGCGTCAACGAGCAGTACTTC
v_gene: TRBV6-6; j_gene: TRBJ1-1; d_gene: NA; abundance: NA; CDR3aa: CASSYSREGAEAFF; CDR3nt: TGTGCCAGCAGTTACTCCAGGGAGGGGGCTGAAGCTTTCTTT
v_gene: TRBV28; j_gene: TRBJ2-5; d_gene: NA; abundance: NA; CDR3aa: CASSQETQYF; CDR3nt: TGTGCCAGCTCACAAGAGACCCAGTACTTC
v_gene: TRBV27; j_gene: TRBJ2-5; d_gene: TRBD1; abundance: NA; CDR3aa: CASGTVQGAWETQYF; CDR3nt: TGTGCCAGCGGAACCGTCCAGGGGGCATGGGAGACCCAGTACTTC
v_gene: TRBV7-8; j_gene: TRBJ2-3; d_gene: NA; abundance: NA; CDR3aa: CASSLEQSTDTQYF; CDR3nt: TGTGCCAGCAGCTTAGAACAGAGCACAGATACGCAGTATTTT
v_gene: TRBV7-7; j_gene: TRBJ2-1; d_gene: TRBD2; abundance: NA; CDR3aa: CASSMGLAGNNEQFF; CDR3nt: TGTGCTAGCAGCATGGGACTAGCGGGAAACAATGAGCAGTTCTTC
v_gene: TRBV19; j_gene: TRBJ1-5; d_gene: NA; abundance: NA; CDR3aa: CASSISGDQPQHF; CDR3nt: TGTGCCAGTAGTATTTCAGGGGACCAGCCCCAGCATTTT
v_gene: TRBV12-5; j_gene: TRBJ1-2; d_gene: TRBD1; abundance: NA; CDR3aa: CASGDRDRVRGYTF; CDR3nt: TGTGCTAGTGGAGACCGGGACAGGGTACGTGGCTACACCTTC
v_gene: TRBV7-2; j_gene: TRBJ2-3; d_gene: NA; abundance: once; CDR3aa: CASSSRPSGTDTQYF; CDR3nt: TGTGCCAGCAGCTCACGCCCAAGCGGCACAGATACGCAGTATTTT
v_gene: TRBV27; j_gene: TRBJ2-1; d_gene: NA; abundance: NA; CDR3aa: CASSWSPRRRNEQFF; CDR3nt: TGTGCCAGCAGTTGGTCCCCGCGACGGAGGAATGAGCAGTTCTTC
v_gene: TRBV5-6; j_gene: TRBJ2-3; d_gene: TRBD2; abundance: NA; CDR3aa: CASGPSGRTDTQYF; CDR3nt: TGTGCCAGTGGACCTAGCGGGAGAACAGATACGCAGTATTTT
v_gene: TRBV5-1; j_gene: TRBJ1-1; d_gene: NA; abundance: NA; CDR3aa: CASSLGGETEAFF; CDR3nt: TGCGCCAGCAGCTTGGGGGGAGAGACTGAAGCTTTCTTT
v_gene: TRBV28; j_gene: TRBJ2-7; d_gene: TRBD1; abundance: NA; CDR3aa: CASSYRGDWQYF; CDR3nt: TGTGCCAGCAGTTACAGGGGTGATTGGCAGTACTTC
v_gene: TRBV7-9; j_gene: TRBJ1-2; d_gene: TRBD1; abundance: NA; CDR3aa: CASSRQTGTYGYTF; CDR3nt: TGTGCCAGCAGCCGACAGACAGGGACCTATGGCTACACCTTC
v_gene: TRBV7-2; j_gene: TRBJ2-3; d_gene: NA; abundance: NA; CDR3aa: CASSLVISGRPDTQYF; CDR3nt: TGTGCCAGCAGCTTAGTGATCAGTGGGCGTCCGGATACGCAGTATTTT
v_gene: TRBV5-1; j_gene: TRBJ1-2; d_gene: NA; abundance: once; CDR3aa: CASSLNGEGANYGYTF; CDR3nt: TGCGCCAGCAGCTTGAATGGGGAGGGAGCTAACTATGGCTACACCTTC
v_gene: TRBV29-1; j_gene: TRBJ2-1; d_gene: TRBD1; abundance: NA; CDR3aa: CSVHPGTGGYNEQFF; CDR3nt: TGCAGCGTTCATCCCGGGACAGGGGGCTACAATGAGCAGTTCTTC
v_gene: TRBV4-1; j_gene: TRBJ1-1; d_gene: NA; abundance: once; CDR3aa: CASSQEEGMGNTEAFF; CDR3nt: TGCGCCAGCAGCCAAGAAGAGGGAATGGGGAACACTGAAGCTTTCTTT
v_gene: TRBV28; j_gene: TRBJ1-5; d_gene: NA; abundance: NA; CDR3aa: CASSFRGAQPQHF; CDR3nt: TGTGCCAGCAGTTTCAGGGGTGCTCAGCCCCAGCATTTT
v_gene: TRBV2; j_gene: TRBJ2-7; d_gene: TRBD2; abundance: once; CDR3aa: CASSGTSASYEQYF; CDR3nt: TGTGCCAGCAGTGGGACTAGCGCCTCCTACGAGCAGTACTTC
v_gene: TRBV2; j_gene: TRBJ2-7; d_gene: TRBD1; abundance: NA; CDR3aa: CALGREDRASYEQYF; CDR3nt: TGTGCTCTCGGGCGTGAGGACAGGGCCTCCTACGAGCAGTACTTC
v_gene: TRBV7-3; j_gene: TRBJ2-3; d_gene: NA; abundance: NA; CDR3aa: CASSFQGDTQYF; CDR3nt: TGTGCCAGCAGCTTTCAGGGAGATACGCAGTATTTT
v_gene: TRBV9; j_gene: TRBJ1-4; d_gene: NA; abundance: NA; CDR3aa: CASSVGTGPTNEKLFF; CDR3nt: TGTGCCAGCAGCGTAGGAACGGGTCCAACTAATGAAAAACTGTTTTTT
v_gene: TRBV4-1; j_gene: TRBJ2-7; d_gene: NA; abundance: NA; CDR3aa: CASSLRDGGYEQYF; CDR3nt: TGCGCCAGCAGCCTCCGGGACGGGGGCTACGAGCAGTACTTC
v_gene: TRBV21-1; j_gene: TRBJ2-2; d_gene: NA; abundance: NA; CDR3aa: CASSKGPKRGGELFF; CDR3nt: TGTGCCAGCAGCAAGGGGCCCAAGCGGGGCGGGGAGCTGTTTTTT
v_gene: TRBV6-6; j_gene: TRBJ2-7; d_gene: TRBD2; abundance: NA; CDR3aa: CASSYPAVAGDEQYF; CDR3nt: TGTGCCAGCAGTTACCCCGCGGTAGCGGGAGACGAGCAGTACTTC
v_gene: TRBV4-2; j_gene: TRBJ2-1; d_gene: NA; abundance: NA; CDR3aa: CASRHSGFSYNEQFF; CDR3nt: TGTGCCAGCAGGCATAGCGGCTTCTCCTACAATGAGCAGTTCTTC
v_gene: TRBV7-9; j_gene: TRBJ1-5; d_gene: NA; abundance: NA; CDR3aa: CASSSGGINQPQHF; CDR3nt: TGTGCCAGCAGCTCTGGCGGAATCAATCAGCCCCAGCATTTT
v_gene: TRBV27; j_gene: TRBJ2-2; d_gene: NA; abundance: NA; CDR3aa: CASSTGLTNTGELFF; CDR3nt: TGTGCCAGCAGCACGGGACTTACGAACACCGGGGAGCTGTTTTTT
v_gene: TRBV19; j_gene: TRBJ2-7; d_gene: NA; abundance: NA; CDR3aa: CASSIDHGGDEQYF; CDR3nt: TGTGCCAGTAGTATAGACCACGGCGGGGACGAGCAGTACTTC
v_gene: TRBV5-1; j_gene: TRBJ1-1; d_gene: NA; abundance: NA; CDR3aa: CASSFGQNTEAFF; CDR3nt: TGCGCCAGCAGCTTTGGGCAGAACACTGAAGCTTTCTTT
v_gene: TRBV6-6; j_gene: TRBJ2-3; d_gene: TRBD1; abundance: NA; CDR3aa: CASGGTGRGDTQYF; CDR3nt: TGTGCCAGCGGGGGGACAGGAAGGGGAGATACGCAGTATTTT
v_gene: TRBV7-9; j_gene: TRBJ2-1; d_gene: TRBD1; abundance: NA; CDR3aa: CASSPKGGTGFGEQFF; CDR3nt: TGTGCCAGCAGCCCTAAGGGGGGGACAGGGTTCGGTGAGCAGTTCTTC
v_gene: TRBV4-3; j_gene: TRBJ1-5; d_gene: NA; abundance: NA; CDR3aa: CASSQDRRSNQPQHF; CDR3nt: TGCGCCAGCAGCCAAGATCGGAGGAGCAATCAGCCCCAGCATTTT
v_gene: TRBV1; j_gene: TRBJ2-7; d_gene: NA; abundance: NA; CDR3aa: CTSFYQLAGGMRQYF; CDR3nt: TGCACCAGCTTCTACCAGCTAGCGGGGGGGATGCGGCAGTACTTC
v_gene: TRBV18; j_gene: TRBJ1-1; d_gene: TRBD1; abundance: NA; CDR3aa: CASSPPWTGGVGTEAFF; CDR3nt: TGTGCCAGCTCACCACCGTGGACAGGGGGGGTCGGGACTGAAGCTTTCTTT
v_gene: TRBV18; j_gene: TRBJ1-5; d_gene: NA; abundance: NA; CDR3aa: CASRTADQPQHF; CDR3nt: TGTGCCAGCCGTACAGCGGATCAGCCCCAGCATTTT
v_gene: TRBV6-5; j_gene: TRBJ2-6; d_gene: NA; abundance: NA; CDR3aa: CASSYGGSSGANVLTF; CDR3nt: TGTGCCAGCAGTTACGGAGGGAGCTCTGGGGCCAACGTCCTGACTTTC
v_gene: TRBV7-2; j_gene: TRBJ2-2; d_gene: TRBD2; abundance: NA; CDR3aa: CASSLLSGITGELFF; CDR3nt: TGTGCCAGCAGCCTGCTTAGCGGGATCACCGGGGAGCTGTTTTTT
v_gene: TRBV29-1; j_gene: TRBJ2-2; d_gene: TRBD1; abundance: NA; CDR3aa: CSVTRTGGTGELFF; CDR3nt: TGCAGCGTTACACGGACAGGGGGCACCGGGGAGCTGTTTTTT
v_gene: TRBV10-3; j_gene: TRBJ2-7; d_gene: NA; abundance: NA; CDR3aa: CAISEASYEQYF; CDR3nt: TGTGCCATCAGTGAGGCGTCCTACGAGCAGTACTTC
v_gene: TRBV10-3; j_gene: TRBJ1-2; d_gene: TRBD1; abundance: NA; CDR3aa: CAIGQEDYGYTF; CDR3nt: TGTGCCATAGGACAGGAGGACTATGGCTACACCTTC
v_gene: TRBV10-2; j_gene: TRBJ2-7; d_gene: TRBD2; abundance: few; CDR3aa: CASRTSGGADEQYF; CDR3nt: TGCGCCAGTCGGACTAGCGGGGGGGCGGACGAGCAGTACTTC
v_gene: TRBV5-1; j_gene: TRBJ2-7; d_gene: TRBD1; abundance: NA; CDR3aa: CASSLAGDRVHEQYF; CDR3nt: TGCGCCAGCAGCTTGGCTGGGGACAGAGTCCACGAGCAGTACTTC